This T cell receptor beta chain appears in the sequencing data of a study of shared clonotypes between healthy human individuals. Study results and caveats: Estimated richness was generally greater in naive than memory subsets. Relative to their counterparts shared across all four donors, non-shared clonotypes exhibited diminished generation probabilities.

The CDR3 is 13 residues long. In germline, CDR1 is SNHLY, CDR2 FYNNEI. Trimming took 7 bases from V and 2 from J, leaving 11 bases between them. This was a deep-level run. The assay was immunoSEQ multiplex PCR, and TCRdb's table has in-frame clones only and misses some. Among under 1 million clones listed, just over 95% were seen once. Naive CD8 populations comprised CD45RO-negative cells positively selected for CCR7, excluding terminally differentiated effector memory CD45RA+ cells. Of note for this clone: The target antigen is unknown.

The sequence was collected from a man aged 25 to 40 in good health. Sequenced input: naive CD8+ T cells sorted from blood. V and J are TRBV2 and TRBJ1-2, with D tentatively TRBD1 (6 bases). CDR3 coding DNA: TGTGCCAGCAACTCCGGACAGAACTATGGCTACACCTTC. Its translation: CASNSGQNYGYTF.